This TCR beta chain was retrieved from a study of blood T cell repertoires in COVID-19. Study-wide background: Sites in the United States, Italy and Spain provided acute and convalescent COVID-19 samples. Nucleic acid was either cDNA or gDNA, and it came from T cells, B-cell-depleted T cells, or PBMCs.

Methods used by the authors: Researchers report that nucleated cell counts were estimated from reference gene primer amplification. Profiling relied on immunoSEQ multiplex PCR, and the TCRdb table lists in-frame clones only, not all of them. V, J and clone size reflect that table, while D and trimming were determined from the DNA. The sample shows approximately 230,000 clones, about nine tenths of them seen only once. The CDR3 consists of 14 residues. Trimming shortened V by 3 bases and J by 6 bases, and 15 bases separated the two germline ends. Germline V gene lookup returns CDR1 KGHSH and CDR2 LQKENI. While infection was still active, Seattle patients were enrolled and then followed longitudinally.

The clonotype was recovered from a woman younger than 45 with COVID-19, enrolled during active disease. This sequence joins TRBV18 and TRBJ2-7, with unresolved D. Source material: peripheral blood. The CDR3 DNA is TGTGCCAGCTCACCCAATCCCCCAGGCACCGAGCAGTACTTC. It encodes CASSPNPPGTEQYF. The full variable domain, completed using reference TRBV18 and TRBJ2-7, is NAGVMQNPRHLVRRRGQEARLRCSPMKGHSHVYWYRQLPEEGLKFMVYLQKENIIDESGMPKERFSAEFPKEGPSILRIQQVVRGDSAAYFCASSPNPPGTEQYFGPGTRLTVT.